The 22 T cell receptor beta chains below come from one sample, sequenced in a study of shared clonotypes between healthy human individuals. Here immunoSEQ multiplex PCR was the method, and the copy in TCRdb shows in-frame clones only, minus some. The profile shows about 1 million clones, around 76% of them singletons. The sample was memory CD4+ T cells sorted from blood. Sample subset: CD45RA-negative fraction. These receptors were taken from a man in his late teens or twenties in good health.

The V and J genes are TRBV28 and TRBJ1-4, with 8 bases lining up with TRBD1. CDR1 MDHEN and CDR2 SYDVKM come from the germline V gene. Germline trimming cut 8 bases from V and 7 bases from J; bases unmatched to any gene: 9. The length of the CDR3 is 14 residues. The CDR3 DNA reads TGTGCCAGCCTCAGGGGACAGGCCGGTGAAAAACTGTTTTTT. It yields the protein CASLRGQAGEKLFF.

Notes on this clone: The sample carries other DNA sequences with the same CDR3. V is TRBV30 and J is TRBJ2-6; no clear D gene. Germline V lookup: CDR1 GTSNPN, CDR2 SVGIG (reference sequence). V was pared by 5 bases and J by 0 bases, with 5 bases between. The CDR3 is made up of 13 amino acids. The CDR3 nucleotides are TGTGCCTGGTCAAACTCTGGGGCCAACGTCCTGACTTTC. It codes for CAWSNSGANVLTF.

CDR3: CASGITGASYEQYF. The DNA for the CDR3 is TGTGCCAGCGGCATAACGGGAGCATCCTACGAGCAGTACTTC. The chain links TRBV2 to TRBJ2-7; tentative D call: TRBD2 (6 bases). Germline V gene lookup returns CDR1 SNHLY and CDR2 FYNNEI. The CDR3 length is 14 residues. Trimming cost V 8 bases and J 1 base, with 15 bases left between them. Based on the CDR3 plus reference TRBV2 and TRBJ2-7, the full variable domain is EPEVTQTPSHQVTQMGQEVILRCVPISNHLYFYWYRQILGQKVEFLVSFYNNEISEKSEIFDDQFSVERPDGSNFTLKIRSTKLEDSAMYFCASGITGASYEQYFGPGTRLTVT.

The table lists this clone with a few counts. This chain uses TRBV30 with TRBJ2-3; possible D gene TRBD2, 5 bases. This CDR3 is built from 12 residues. Germline V CDR1 and CDR2: GTSNPN, SVGIG (reference sequence). The germline V and J ends were trimmed by 7 bases and 0 bases, with 8 bases remaining between them. DNA of the CDR3: TGTGCCTTCGGGATGAGCACAGATACGCAGTATTTT. This codes for CAFGMSTDTQYF.

The rearrangement links TRBV28 to TRBJ2-7; 9 nucleotides line up with TRBD1. Germline values: CDR1 MDHEN, CDR2 SYDVKM. This CDR3 has 16 residues. The V segment lost 5 bases and the J segment 6 bases; nucleotides outside the gene matches: 14. Here the CDR3 DNA reads TGTGCCAGCAGTGCACTCCTCGGACAGGGGCCCCGCGAGCAGTACTTC. This translates into CASSALLGQGPREQYF.

The V call is TRBV30, the J call TRBJ1-6; 7 positions agree with TRBD1. The V gene end was trimmed by 7 bases and the J gene end by 9 bases; junction bases not matched to a gene: 9. Germline-derived CDR1 and CDR2 are GTSNPN and SVGIG (reference sequence). The CDR3 runs to 13 residues. CDR3 amino acids: CASGTAASSPLHF. In nucleotides, the CDR3 is TGTGCCTCCGGGACAGCCGCGAGTTCACCCCTCCACTTT. The whole variable domain, remainder taken from reference TRBV30 and TRBJ1-6, is SQTIHQWPATLVQPVGSPLSLECTVEGTSNPNLYWYRQAAGRGLQLLFYSVGIGQISSEVPQNLSASRPQDRQFILSSKKLLLSDSGFYLCASGTAASSPLHFGNGTRLTVT.

In its sample, this clone was seen once. The CDR3: CASSPLGGVHGYTF. The CDR3 nucleotides read TGTGCCAGCAGTCCACTGGGGGGGGTGCATGGCTACACCTTC. This chain joins TRBV28 and TRBJ1-2; TRBD1 might be the D (5 bases). V gave up 5 bases and J gave up 6 bases, with 16 bases separating them. Germline loops: CDR1 MDHEN, CDR2 SYDVKM. The CDR3 runs to 14 residues.

The chain is built from TRBV7-2 and TRBJ1-4, with 8 bases matching TRBD1. J was trimmed by 5 bases and V by 6 bases; bases with no gene match: 8. The germline gives CDR1 SGHTA, CDR2 FQGNSA. The CDR3 has 15 residues. CDR3 loop: CASSSRTGRNEKLFF. The CDR3 DNA follows: TGTGCCAGCAGTTCAAGGACAGGGCGGAATGAAAAACTGTTTTTT.

The chain employs TRBV10-3 and TRBJ1-3; 7 bases map to TRBD1. The CDR3 loop spans 14 amino acids. The germline CDR1 and CDR2 sequences are ENHRY and SYGVKD. V was clipped by 7 bases and J by 3 bases; unmatched bases: 6. The CDR3 nucleotides read TGTGCCATCAAGGAAGGGGGCGGTGGAAACACCATATATTTT. It yields the protein CAIKEGGGGNTIYF.

This chain joins TRBV27 and TRBJ1-6; weak D call: TRBD1 (6 bases). Germline V lookup: CDR1 MNHEY, CDR2 SMNVEV (reference sequence). This CDR3 is built from 13 residues. V lost 5 bases and J 6 bases, leaving 8 bases between the germline ends. The CDR3 spells CASSDRTNSPLHF. For the CDR3, the DNA is TGTGCCAGCAGTGACAGGACTAATTCACCCCTCCACTTT.

In this sample, this clone turned up once. A much larger clone differs from this one at a single base, so this may be a read error. This sequence joins TRBV9 and TRBJ2-7, with D perhaps matching TRBD1 (6 bases). Trimming removed 4 bases from V and 6 bases from J, with 8 bases in between. Germline CDR1 reads SGDLS; CDR2 reads YYNGEE. The CDR3 spans 11 residues. CDR3 residues: CASSSGVEQYF. CDR3 sequence (DNA): TGTGCCAGCAGCTCAGGGGTCGAGCAGTACTTC.

The chain links TRBV10-1 to TRBJ2-3; TRBD2 agrees at 7 bases. The CDR3 is 17 amino acids. CDR1 is WNHNN, CDR2 SYGVQD, per germline (reference sequence). After removal of 0 bases from V and 0 bases from J, the junction contained 6 bases not matched to a gene. CDR3 DNA: TGCGCCAGCAGTGAGTCGAGAGCTAGCGGTAGCACAGATACGCAGTATTTT. Protein sequence: CASSESRASGSTDTQYF.

V gene TRBV11-2 combines with J gene TRBJ1-1; D uncertain. CDR3 size: 14 residues. Trimming took 0 bases from V and 4 from J, leaving 9 bases between them. Looked up from germline, CDR1 is SGHAT and CDR2 is FQNNGV. CDR3 amino acids: CASSLDSISTEAFF. In DNA form, the CDR3 reads TGTGCCAGCAGCTTAGATTCCATCAGCACTGAAGCTTTCTTT.

For the CDR3, the DNA is TGTGCCAGCAGCTCCCAAGAGAACACTGAAGCTTTCTTT. This gives the protein CASSSQENTEAFF. The V and J genes are TRBV14 and TRBJ1-1; no definite D call. The CDR3 covers 13 residues. Per the germline V gene, CDR1 is SGHDN and CDR2 is FVKESK. V was cut by 5 bases and J by 1 base, with 8 bases left in between. Full variable domain (remainder filled in from reference TRBV14 and TRBJ1-1): EAGVTQFPSHSVIEKGQTVTLRCDPISGHDNLYWYRRVMGKEIKFLLHFVKESKQDESGMPNNRFLAERTGGTYSTLKVQPAELEDSGVYFCASSSQENTEAFFGQGTRLTVV.

The V and J genes are TRBV4-2 and TRBJ2-3; either TRBD1 or TRBD2 may fit D (6 bases each). V shed 0 bases and J shed 2 bases, with 9 bases lying between them. From germline, CDR1 is LGHNA and CDR2 YNFKEQ. This CDR3 region has 15 residues. The CDR3 DNA is TGTGCCAGCAGCCAAGAAACGGGGGCCACAGATACGCAGTATTTT. Its translation: CASSQETGATDTQYF.

This rearrangement joins TRBV5-1 to TRBJ2-7; the D gene is possibly TRBD1 (7 bases). Trimming took off 5 bases at V and 2 bases at J, with 17 bases between the two ends. Germline assignment: CDR1 SGHRS and CDR2 YFSETQ. This CDR3 has 15 amino acids. The CDR3, as DNA: TGCGCCAGCAGGCCAGGGGGGCTTAGGGCCTACGAGCAGTACTTC. It specifies CASRPGGLRAYEQYF.

The CDR3 sequence: CASSLKANTGELFF. Written as DNA, the CDR3 is TGCGCCAGCAGCTTGAAAGCGAACACCGGGGAGCTGTTTTTT. The V and J genes are TRBV5-1 and TRBJ2-2, with D unresolved. With 1 base removed from V and 0 bases from J, the gap between germline ends came to 4 bases. Germline values: CDR1 SGHRS, CDR2 YFSETQ. The CDR3 contains 14 residues.

The J gene is TRBJ2-7, the V gene TRBV9, with TRBD1 identical over 9 bases. The CDR3 covers 17 residues. With 0 bases clipped from V and 3 bases from J, the junction kept 10 bases outside the gene matches. Germline CDR1 is SGDLS and CDR2 is YYNGEE. The CDR3 region is CASSVAGLGTGFYEQYF. CDR3 DNA sequence: TGTGCCAGCAGCGTAGCGGGTCTCGGGACAGGGTTCTACGAGCAGTACTTC.

The chain links TRBV28 to TRBJ2-4, with D unresolved. The CDR3 loop spans 21 amino acids. V was cut by 4 bases and J by 8 bases, with 36 bases left in between. Germline assignment: CDR1 MDHEN and CDR2 SYDVKM. CDR3 residues: CASSSYWAHLEIGPPPDIQYF. The CDR3, as DNA: TGTGCCAGCAGTTCCTATTGGGCCCATCTCGAAATAGGACCTCCCCCAGACATTCAGTACTTC.

This sequence joins TRBV10-3 and TRBJ2-5; 9 positions agree with TRBD1. CDR1 is ENHRY, CDR2 SYGVKD, per germline. Germline trimming cut 4 bases from V and 7 bases from J; bases unmatched to any gene: 10. The CDR3 extends over 15 amino acids. CDR3 nucleotide sequence: TGTGCCATCAGTGGGAGGACAGGGGTCGACGGGACCCAGTACTTC. As protein: CAISGRTGVDGTQYF.

This clone was recorded at least ten times. The genes are TRBV11-2 and TRBJ2-5; 8 nucleotides agree with TRBD1. The CDR3 has 18 residues. Germline V lookup: CDR1 SGHAT, CDR2 FQNNGV. The V gene end was trimmed by 4 bases and the J gene end by 2 bases; junction bases not matched to a gene: 15. For the CDR3, the DNA is TGTGCCAGCAGCTCCTTTAGTTTTCGGACAGGGAATCAAGAGACCCAGTACTTC. This sequence encodes CASSSFSFRTGNQETQYF.

The chain couples TRBV9 to TRBJ2-7, with 8 positions matching TRBD2. V shed 0 bases, J shed 4 bases, and the junction held 6 bases outside the gene matches. The V gene's germline CDR1 is SGDLS and CDR2 YYNGEE. This CDR3 region has 15 residues. Here the CDR3 DNA reads TGTGCCAGCAGCGTAGGCGGCGGGGGGCTTTACGAGCAGTACTTC. Translating gives CASSVGGGGLYEQYF.